The 20 T cell receptor beta chains given below trace back to one sample, sequenced in a study of T cells in women clearing cervical HPV infection (dated by TCRdb to 2017 to 2018). Receptors were amplified or captured by the immunoSEQ multiplex PCR assay. TCRdb provides this immuneACCESS table in a form limited to in-frame rearrangements. Some clones are lacking; in checked studies, under half of them reflect an unresolved V gene, and why the rest are absent is not known. For this sample, the table gives tens of thousands of clones. The top ten hold around 10% of the sample. Sequencing was performed on blood buffy coat. The origin of the receptors is a woman aged 18 to 75 with a cervical HPV16 infection that either progressed to CIN3+ or cleared (not recorded which).

A note on this clone: Read data end 3 residues before the CDR3 end; the end is taken from the germline J gene. Other DNA sequences from this sample encode an identical CDR3 as well. The chain combines TRBV7-3 with TRBJ2-2; 7 nucleotides align to TRBD1. With 4 bases clipped from V and 6 bases from J, the junction kept 2 bases outside the gene matches. The germline V gene has CDR1 SGHTA and CDR2 FQGTGA. CDR3 length: 13 residues. CDR3 protein: CASSYRGAGELFF. The CDR3 DNA, read in part, is TGTGCCAGCAGCTACAGGGGCGCCGGGGAG.

Regarding this clone: The read ends 3 residues before the CDR3 terminus; that terminus is restored from the germline J gene. This chain links TRBV18 with TRBJ2-5; possibly TRBD1 for D (6 bases). CDR3 length: 13 amino acids. Trimming removed 8 bases from V and 3 bases from J, with 13 bases in between. CDR1 is KGHSH, CDR2 LQKENI, per germline. CDR3 sequence: CASAGQTKETQYF. The CDR3 DNA, read in part, is TGTGCCAGCGCTGGACAGACCAAAGAGACC.

On this clone: The read falls 3 residues short of the CDR3 end, and the missing part is taken from the germline J gene. V and J are TRBV7-2 and TRBJ2-7, with D unclear. This CDR3 contains 11 residues. Trimming pared 5 bases from V and 4 bases from J, leaving 6 bases between. Germline V gene data show CDR1 as SGHTA and CDR2 as FQGNSA. The sequenced CDR3 bases are TGTGCCAGCAGCCTAAAATACGAG. Its translation: CASSLKYE. The CDR3, in full, reads CASSLKYEQYF. Complete variable domain (other parts from reference TRBV7-2 and TRBJ2-7): GAGVSQSPSNKVTEKGKDVELRCDPISGHTALYWYRQSLGQGLEFLIYFQGNSAPDKSGLPSDRFSAERTGGSVSTLTIQRTQQEDSAVYLCASSLKYEQYFGPGTRLTVT.

Regarding this clone: The read ends 3 residues before the CDR3 terminus; that terminus is restored from the germline J gene. The J gene is TRBJ2-3, the V gene TRBV5-4; perhaps TRBD1 as D (6 bases). This CDR3 has 16 residues. Germline CDR1 and CDR2: SGHNT and YYREEE (reference sequence). V was pared by 5 bases and J by 6 bases, with 22 bases between. CDR3 DNA, as far as it was read: TGTGCCAGCAGTCGTCCTCGTGGGGGCCCCAGGGATACG. Translating gives CASSRPRGGPRDT. Given in full, the CDR3 is CASSRPRGGPRDTQYF.

In regard to this clone: The read terminates 3 residues ahead of where the CDR3 ends, so the germline J gene completes it. V gene TRBV7-6 combines with J gene TRBJ2-1; weak D call: TRBD2 (6 bases). Trimming removed 5 bases at V and 8 bases at J, with 16 bases between. There are 14 residues in the CDR3. The germline V gene encodes CDR1 SGHVS and CDR2 FNYEAQ. The sequenced CDR3 bases are TGTGCCAGCAGCCGGATGACTAGTAGCCATGAG. Amino acids: CASSRMTSSHE. The CDR3 in its entirety is CASSRMTSSHEQFF.

With regard to this clone: The read ends 3 residues before the CDR3 terminus; that terminus is restored from the germline J gene. The rearrangement uses TRBV29-1 and TRBJ1-1; D not certain. V was shortened by 6 bases and J by 0 bases, with 14 bases between the two germline ends. The germline CDR1 and CDR2 sequences are SQVTM and ANQGSEA. This CDR3 has 14 residues. The covered CDR3 bases are TGCAGCGTCGCGTTAGGGCTCTTGAACACTGAA. This encodes CSVALGLLNTE. The entire CDR3 protein is CSVALGLLNTEAFF. The variable domain in full, with the rest retrieved from reference TRBV29-1 and TRBJ1-1, is SAVISQKPSRDICQRGTSLTIQCQVDSQVTMMFWYRQQPGQSLTLIATANQGSEATYESGFVIDKFPISRPNLTFSTLTVSNMSPEDSSIYLCSVALGLLNTEAFFGQGTRLTVV.

Worth noting for this clone: The sequence runs out 3 residues before the end of the CDR3; the remainder is reconstructed from the germline J gene. The rearrangement joins TRBV20-1 to TRBJ1-1; 8 bases are a match to TRBD1. Per the germline V gene, CDR1 is DFQATT and CDR2 is SNEGSKA (reference sequence). The CDR3 runs 12 residues. Incomplete CDR3 DNA: TGCAGTGCCCACCCGGACAGGGAGGAA. This translates into CSAHPDREE. The CDR3 reads in full as CSAHPDREEAFF.

Notes on this clone: The read ends 3 residues early relative to the CDR3; the germline J gene fills the gap. The V gene is TRBV6-2 or TRBV6-3, the J gene TRBJ1-5; TRBD1 matches 8 bases. V lost 2 bases, J lost 9 bases, and 6 bases stayed unmatched. The CDR3 is 14 residues long. Looked up from germline, CDR1 is MNHEY and CDR2 is SVGEGT. CDR3 bases read: TGTGCCAGCAGTTACGAACAGGGGGGTGCGCCC. This translates into CASSYEQGGAP. From start to end, the CDR3 is CASSYEQGGAPQHF.

For this clone: The CDR3 extends 3 residues past the end of the read, so its final part is completed from the germline J gene. This chain links TRBV6-2 or TRBV6-3 with TRBJ2-1, with 9 bases fitting TRBD2. V shed 5 bases, J shed 8 bases, and the junction held 7 bases outside the gene matches. Germline-derived CDR1 and CDR2 are MNHEY and SVGEGT. The CDR3 sequence is 14 residues long. The sequenced CDR3 bases are TGTGCCAGCAGTGACCCCGGGACTAGCTATGAG. This translates into CASSDPGTSYE. The entire CDR3 protein reads CASSDPGTSYEQFF.

Note on this clone: The sequence runs out 3 residues before the end of the CDR3; the remainder is reconstructed from the germline J gene. This rearrangement joins TRBV4-2 to TRBJ2-7, with D tentatively TRBD2 (5 bases). The germline V and J ends were trimmed by 1 base and 0 bases, with 13 bases remaining between them. This CDR3 comprises 16 residues. Germline V CDR1 and CDR2: LGHNA, YNFKEQ. The sequenced CDR3 bases are TGTGCCAGCAGCCAAGTTCCTAGCATACTCTCCTACGAG. As protein: CASSQVPSILSYE. The whole CDR3 protein reads CASSQVPSILSYEQYF.

On this clone itself: From the germline J gene comes the end of the CDR3, since the read stops 3 residues before it. The J gene is TRBJ2-5, the V gene TRBV7-8, with TRBD2 identical over 9 bases. With 1 base clipped from V and 5 bases from J, the junction kept 5 bases outside the gene matches. The germline gives CDR1 SGHVS, CDR2 FQNEAQ. CDR3 length: 15 amino acids. This CDR3 is CASSLVLAGRETQYF. The CDR3 DNA, read in part, is TGTGCCAGCAGCTTAGTCCTAGCGGGAAGGGAGACC.

Of note for this clone: The read ends 3 residues before the CDR3 terminus; that terminus is restored from the germline J gene. The chain has TRBV2 and TRBJ2-7, with TRBD2 matching over 8 bases. Germline loops: CDR1 SNHLY, CDR2 FYNNEI. CDR3 size: 16 residues. The ends lost 6 bases at V and 2 bases at J; junction bases unmatched: 12. CDR3 bases read: TGTGCCAGCAGGCCCCCCCTGCGGGGGGCCGCCTACGAG. Protein: CASRPPLRGAAYE. The complete CDR3 sequence is CASRPPLRGAAYEQYF.

Notes on this clone: The read comes to an end 3 residues before the CDR3 does, leaving the germline J gene to fill in the end. The rearrangement links TRBV18 to TRBJ2-1, with 10 bases lining up with TRBD1. V lost 3 bases and J lost 9; bases outside the gene matches: 8. The CDR3 is 15 residues long. CDR1 is KGHSH and CDR2 is LQKENI in the germline V gene. CDR3 residues: CASSPRTGGISEQFF. The CDR3 bases that were read are TGTGCCAGCTCACCCCGGACAGGGGGAATATCTGAG.

A remark on this clone: Read sequence stops 3 residues before the CDR3 end, and the germline J gene provides the missing end. J is TRBJ2-2 and V is TRBV20-1; TRBD1 is a possible D gene (6 bases). The CDR3 runs to 15 residues. V dropped 0 bases and J dropped 3 bases, with 11 bases sitting between them. Germline-derived CDR1 and CDR2 are DFQATT and SNEGSKA (reference sequence). The CDR3 spells CSARDLDSYTGELFF. CDR3 bases read: TGCAGTGCTAGAGATCTGGACAGCTACACCGGGGAG.

In regard to this clone: The CDR3 end falls 3 residues outside the read, so it is completed with the germline J gene. The V and J genes are TRBV6-2 or TRBV6-3 and TRBJ2-3, with TRBD2 identical over 11 bases. Trimming at V came to 6 bases and at J to 5 bases, leaving 4 bases not matched to a gene. The CDR3 consists of 14 residues. Germline V gives CDR1 MNHEY, CDR2 SVGEGT. CDR3 region: CASRSSGREDTQYF. Partial CDR3 DNA: TGTGCCAGCAGAAGTAGCGGGAGGGAAGATACG.

Comment on this clone: From the germline J gene comes the end of the CDR3, since the read stops 3 residues before it. This chain connects TRBV19 to TRBJ2-2, with TRBD1 as a possible D gene (5 bases). CDR3 size: 15 residues. Germline V gene data show CDR1 as LNHDA and CDR2 as SQIVND (reference sequence). Incomplete CDR3 DNA: TGTGCCAGTAGTCAGGGCGGTACCTATAATTCACCG. It yields the protein CASSQGGTYNSP. The full CDR3 is CASSQGGTYNSPLFF.

On this clone: The sequenced fragment ends 3 residues before the CDR3 boundary, so the rest is inferred from the germline J gene. This chain joins TRBV7-9 and TRBJ2-5; 11 nucleotides agree with TRBD1. V shed 3 bases and J 5 bases; nucleotides not matched to a gene: 5. This CDR3 comprises 15 residues. From germline, CDR1 is SEHNR and CDR2 FQNEAQ (reference sequence). CDR3 DNA, as far as it was read: TGTGCCAGCAGCTTGAGGACAGGGGGCTTTGAGACC. As protein: CASSLRTGGFET. The whole CDR3 region reads CASSLRTGGFETQYF.

To note about this clone: The read gets to within 3 residues of the CDR3 end, and the germline J gene fills in the rest. The rearrangement uses TRBV6-2 or TRBV6-3 and TRBJ1-2; D is uncertain. Per the germline V gene, CDR1 is MNHEY and CDR2 is SVGEGT. This CDR3 comprises 12 residues. Trimming cost V 5 bases and J 7 bases, with 11 bases left between them. The CDR3 DNA, read in part, is TGTGCCAGCAGTCCTGAGAGAGGTGGC. Residues: CASSPERGG. The CDR3 reads in full as CASSPERGGYTF.

Comments on this clone: The missing CDR3 end, 3 residues past where the read stops, is filled in from the germline J gene. This chain connects TRBV4-2 to TRBJ1-2; the D gene is possibly TRBD1 (5 bases). CDR3 size: 17 residues. Germline V lookup: CDR1 LGHNA, CDR2 YNFKEQ. V lost 4 bases, J lost 0 bases, and 18 bases lay in between. The CDR3 sequence: CASSRKGLYPTNYGYTF. The DNA read from the CDR3 is TGTGCCAGCAGCCGGAAGGGGTTATACCCGACTAACTATGGC.

As concerns this clone: The read terminates 3 residues before the CDR3 end, so the remaining end is supplied by the germline J gene. The J gene is TRBJ1-2, the V gene TRBV30; a possible D gene is TRBD1 (5 bases). Germline V gene lookup returns CDR1 GTSNPN and CDR2 SVGIG (reference sequence). This CDR3 has 15 residues. The CDR3 protein is CAWKLGLASTDTYTF. The sequenced part of the CDR3 DNA is TGTGCCTGGAAATTGGGACTAGCCAGCACAGATACC.